The 28 T cell receptor beta chains below come from one sample, sequenced in a study of identical twins. TCRdb ran MiXCR on the 5' RACE reads and lists one entry per CDR3 protein. The data hold roughly 770,000 distinct CDR3 sequences, with 15% to 20% observed a single time. A further study also used this sample, focusing on T cells expressing NK-cell markers.

The sample was PBMCs. All receptors come from a woman aged 18 to 35 in good health.

In this sample, this clonotype turned up a few times. The rearrangement uses TRBV29-1 and TRBJ2-3; TRBD2 matches at 10 bases. The ends lost 4 bases at V and 0 bases at J; junction bases unmatched: 13. The CDR3 is 18 residues long. In germline, CDR1 is SQVTM, CDR2 ANQGSEA. DNA for the CDR3: TGCAGCGTTGTAAGTCTAGCGGGGGCCACGAGGAGCACAGATACGCAGTATTTT. This sequence encodes CSVVSLAGATRSTDTQYF.

The genes are TRBV29-1 and TRBJ2-7, with a possible D match to TRBD1 (6 bases). The length of the CDR3 is 13 residues. Germline assignment: CDR1 SQVTM and CDR2 ANQGSEA. Trimming cost V 6 bases and J 4 bases, with 16 bases left between them. CDR3: CSVYNREPYEQYF. DNA of the CDR3: TGCAGCGTGTACAACAGGGAGCCATACGAGCAGTACTTC.

The chain carries TRBV29-1 and TRBJ2-6, with a possible D match to TRBD2 (5 bases). This CDR3 comprises 15 residues. With 0 bases removed from V and 4 bases from J, the gap between germline ends came to 10 bases. Germline V gene data show CDR1 as SQVTM and CDR2 as ANQGSEA. This CDR3 is CSVEDPGVGANVLTF. CDR3 sequence (DNA): TGCAGCGTTGAAGATCCCGGGGTCGGGGCCAACGTCCTGACTTTC. The variable domain in full, completed from reference TRBV29-1 and TRBJ2-6, reads SAVISQKPSRDICQRGTSLTIQCQVDSQVTMMFWYRQQPGQSLTLIATANQGSEATYESGFVIDKFPISRPNLTFSTLTVSNMSPEDSSIYLCSVEDPGVGANVLTFGAGSRLTVL.

The chain combines TRBV7-9 with TRBJ2-2; D possibly corresponds to TRBD2 (7 bases). This CDR3 is 16 amino acids long. V shed 3 bases and J shed 0 bases, with 11 bases lying between them. Germline V lookup: CDR1 SEHNR, CDR2 FQNEAQ (reference sequence). CDR3 sequence: CASSFGGGANTGELFF. CDR3 coding DNA: TGTGCCAGCAGCTTCGGCGGGGGCGCGAACACCGGGGAGCTGTTTTTT.

This clonotype has just a few counts. The chain joins TRBV7-9 to TRBJ1-2; D is uncertain. The germline V and J ends were trimmed by 5 bases and 8 bases, with 18 bases remaining between them. CDR1 is SEHNR, CDR2 FQNEAQ, per germline (reference sequence). The CDR3 loop spans 14 amino acids. The CDR3 DNA reads TGTGCCAGCAGCCATTCCCGGGGTTTAGGAGGCTACACCTTC. This codes for CASSHSRGLGGYTF.

This clonotype was detected only a few times. The DNA for the CDR3 is TGTGCCAGCAGCCCCAAGTCGTGGGGTTCCCCCTCCTCTGGGGCCAACGTCCTGACTTTC. This translates into CASSPKSWGSPSSGANVLTF. J is TRBJ2-6 and V is TRBV4-2; D remains unclear. V lost 4 bases to trimming and J lost 0 bases, with 22 bases between them. CDR3 length: 20 amino acids. Germline V gene data show CDR1 as LGHNA and CDR2 as YNFKEQ.

The chain's CDR3 is CASTTDWTGGYEQFF. The CDR3 nucleotides read TGTGCCAGTACCACCGACTGGACAGGGGGATATGAGCAGTTCTTC. The rearrangement uses TRBV19 and TRBJ2-1; TRBD1 agrees at 10 bases. The V gene's germline CDR1 is LNHDA and CDR2 SQIVND (reference sequence). This CDR3 contains 15 residues. The ends lost 7 bases at V and 8 bases at J; junction bases unmatched: 11.

The chain is built from TRBV7-2 and TRBJ2-1, with D perhaps being TRBD1 or TRBD2 (6 bases each). With 5 bases removed from V and 12 bases from J, the gap between germline ends came to 14 bases. There are 12 residues in the CDR3. Germline lookup yields CDR1 SGHTA and CDR2 FQGNSA. For the CDR3, the DNA is TGTGCCAGCAGCCCAGGGGACTCCTTGCAGTTCTTC. Its translation: CASSPGDSLQFF.

J is TRBJ1-2 and V is TRBV12-3 or TRBV12-4, with 7 bases lining up with TRBD1. The ends lost 5 bases at V and 0 bases at J; junction bases unmatched: 12. CDR3 length: 17 amino acids. The CDR3 coding sequence is TGTGCCAGCAGTCTAAGGCACCGGGACAGTACTAACTATGGCTACACCTTC. Its translation is CASSLRHRDSTNYGYTF.

This clonotype was seen more than once but under ten times. The chain carries TRBV7-2 and TRBJ1-1; possible D gene TRBD1, 6 bases. CDR3 length: 12 residues. Germline V gene data show CDR1 as SGHTA and CDR2 as FQGNSA. The V end was cut by 7 bases, the J end by 6 bases, with 12 bases between. In DNA, the CDR3 is TGTGCCAGCACCCCGGGGGGGCCTGAAGCTTTCTTT. This translates into CASTPGGPEAFF.

In this sample, this clonotype turned up a few times. V is TRBV13 and J is TRBJ2-3; no definite D call. Trimming pared 2 bases from V and 5 bases from J, leaving 8 bases between. Germline CDR1 PRHDT, CDR2 FYEKMQ (reference sequence). The CDR3 has 13 residues. This CDR3 reads CASSLITKDTQYF. Here the CDR3 DNA reads TGTGCCAGCAGCTTAATCACAAAAGATACGCAGTATTTT.

This clonotype has only a few counts. The genes are TRBV27 and TRBJ2-5, with 7 bases fitting TRBD2. There are 15 residues in the CDR3. Germline CDR1 MNHEY, CDR2 SMNVEV (reference sequence). Trimming removed 1 base from V and 5 bases from J; junction bases left unmatched: 7. The CDR3 sequence: CASSLWGGSPETQYF. DNA for the CDR3: TGTGCCAGCAGTTTATGGGGCGGGAGCCCGGAGACCCAGTACTTC.

V is TRBV20-1 and J is TRBJ1-2; TRBD1 is a possible D gene (5 bases). CDR3 length equals 14 residues. CDR1 DFQATT and CDR2 SNEGSKA come from the germline V gene (reference sequence). Trimming removed 3 bases at V and 0 bases at J, with 11 bases between. CDR3 nucleotide sequence: TGCAGTGCTAGTAGCCAGGGCGCTAACTATGGCTACACCTTC. Its translation: CSASSQGANYGYTF.

This clonotype showed up many times. The chain is built from TRBV6-1 and TRBJ2-1, with 7 bases identical to TRBD2. The germline gives CDR1 MNHNS, CDR2 SASEGT. The length of the CDR3 is 15 residues. V gave up 6 bases and J gave up 5 bases; unmatched junction bases: 10. The CDR3 spells CASSPMGAGHNEQFF. CDR3 DNA sequence: TGTGCCAGCAGCCCCATGGGAGCGGGGCACAATGAGCAGTTCTTC.

This clonotype was counted between two and nine times. The rearrangement joins TRBV6-1 to TRBJ2-1; 12 bases map to TRBD2. With V trimmed by 4 bases and J by 7 bases, 8 bases remained unmatched. The CDR3 spans 16 residues. Germline CDR1 is MNHNS and CDR2 is SASEGT. CDR3 coding DNA: TGTGCCAGCAGTGCCCCTAGCGGGGGGGCCGGGAATGAGCAGTTCTTC. This encodes CASSAPSGGAGNEQFF.

This clonotype came up a few times. V usage is TRBV5-6 and J usage is TRBJ2-1; weak D call: TRBD2 (5 bases). CDR1 and CDR2 (germline): SGHDT, YYEEEE. V lost 1 base and J lost 3, with 14 bases in between. The CDR3 is 16 amino acids. The CDR3 loop reads CASSLSPGNRYNEQFF. In nucleotides, the CDR3 is TGTGCCAGCAGCTTGTCCCCGGGGAACCGCTACAATGAGCAGTTCTTC.

This clonotype was seen only a few times. V gene TRBV6-5 combines with J gene TRBJ1-2, with 7 bases matching TRBD1. The CDR3 covers 14 residues. CDR1 is MNHEY, CDR2 SVGAGI, per germline. V trimming: 2 bases; J trimming: 4 bases; junction bases outside the gene matches: 4. Here the CDR3 reads CASSYRGQLYGYTF. The CDR3 DNA sequence: TGTGCCAGCAGTTACAGGGGACAGCTCTATGGCTACACCTTC.

The chain combines TRBV12-3 or TRBV12-4 with TRBJ2-7; D unresolved. Trimming shortened V by 6 bases and J by 5 bases, and 14 bases separated the two germline ends. The CDR3 spans 13 residues. CDR3 region: CASSPLGLNEQYF. In DNA, the CDR3 is TGTGCCAGCAGCCCGCTAGGGTTGAACGAGCAGTACTTC.

The J gene is TRBJ1-1, the V gene TRBV18, with a weak D call TRBD1 (5 bases). This CDR3 contains 16 residues. Trimming pared 1 base from V and 4 bases from J, leaving 16 bases between. Germline V gene data show CDR1 as KGHSH and CDR2 as LQKENI. CDR3 DNA: TGTGCCAGCTCACCACGGGCAGGCGGGGGGGTCACTGAAGCTTTCTTT. It is translated as CASSPRAGGGVTEAFF.

This clonotype has more than one count but fewer than ten. The V call is TRBV7-9, the J call TRBJ1-3; D gene uncertain. Trimming left V 4 bases short and J 13 bases short, with 8 bases between. The germline CDR1 and CDR2 sequences are SEHNR and FQNEAQ (reference sequence). CDR3 size: 10 residues. CDR3: CASSSLRIYF. CDR3 DNA sequence: TGTGCCAGCAGCTCCCTCCGGATATATTTT.

The chain has TRBV20-1 and TRBJ1-4, with D maybe TRBD1 (6 bases). Looked up from germline, CDR1 is DFQATT and CDR2 is SNEGSKA (reference sequence). The CDR3 runs 13 residues. The germline V and J ends were trimmed by 4 bases and 8 bases, with 14 bases remaining between them. CDR3 sequence: CSATQGIREKLFF. DNA of the CDR3: TGCAGTGCTACCCAGGGGATAAGAGAAAAACTGTTTTTT.

This clonotype was recorded at least ten times. This chain links TRBV9 with TRBJ1-2; TRBD1 aligns across 7 bases. Germline values: CDR1 SGDLS, CDR2 YYNGEE. J gave up 4 bases and V 2 bases, and 11 bases lay outside the gene matches. The CDR3 runs 16 residues. The CDR3 coding sequence is TGTGCCAGCAGCGTGGGGGGGGACAGCGGCTTCTATGGCTACACCTTC. It specifies CASSVGGDSGFYGYTF.

The rearrangement links TRBV20-1 to TRBJ2-5; 15 bases are shared with TRBD2. V was pared by 6 bases and J by 6 bases, with 11 bases of the junction left unmatched. The CDR3 totals 16 residues. Per germline, CDR1 DFQATT and CDR2 SNEGSKA (reference sequence). The CDR3, as DNA: TGCAGTGCCCGGACTAGCGGGGGGGCCATCCGTAAGACCCAGTACTTC. Translating gives CSARTSGGAIRKTQYF.

This clonotype was observed a handful of times. This chain links TRBV5-1 with TRBJ2-7; 9 bases match TRBD2. Germline-derived CDR1 and CDR2 are SGHRS and YFSETQ. V dropped 4 bases and J dropped 2; count of bases not matched to a gene: 7. The CDR3 has 15 amino acids. CDR3 in amino acids: CASSPAASGTYEQYF. The CDR3 coding sequence is TGCGCCAGCAGCCCGGCGGCTAGCGGGACCTACGAGCAGTACTTC.

This clonotype was seen repeatedly, ten times or more. A read error may account for a junction end that differs from germline. The chain carries TRBV5-1 and TRBJ2-7; D unresolved. Per the germline V gene, CDR1 is SGHRS and CDR2 is YFSETQ. The CDR3 length is 13 residues. The CDR3 reads CASSFGGPYEQYF. CDR3 sequence (DNA): TGTGCCAGCAGCTTCGGTGGTCCCTACGAGCAGTACTTC.

This clonotype was detected a few times. Written as DNA, the CDR3 is TGCAGTGCTAGAGATCAACTAGACAATGAGCAGTTCTTC. Translated, it gives CSARDQLDNEQFF. V is TRBV20-1 and J is TRBJ2-1, with TRBD2 as a possible D gene (5 bases). V lost 0 bases and J 5 bases, leaving 8 bases between the germline ends. The V gene's germline CDR1 is DFQATT and CDR2 SNEGSKA (reference sequence). The CDR3 is 13 amino acids.

This clonotype was detected a few times. The chain links TRBV6-2 or TRBV6-3 to TRBJ2-5, with D uncertain. The CDR3 consists of 16 residues. CDR1 and CDR2 from the germline V gene are MNHEY and SVGEGT. Trimming shortened V by 2 bases and J by 1 base, and 14 bases separated the two germline ends. CDR3 DNA sequence: TGTGCCAGCAGTTACACCTTTGGACGGGCCCAAGAGACCCAGTACTTC. Its protein is CASSYTFGRAQETQYF.

This clonotype occurred many times. J is TRBJ1-1 and V is TRBV3-1, with D maybe TRBD1 (5 bases). With 4 bases removed from V and 1 base from J, the gap between germline ends came to 10 bases. Germline CDR1 LGHDT, CDR2 YNNKEL (reference sequence). The CDR3 extends over 14 amino acids. CDR3 in amino acids: CASSPFGQNTEAFF. As DNA, the CDR3 is TGTGCCAGCAGCCCCTTCGGACAGAACACTGAAGCTTTCTTT.